This TCR beta chain was profiled in a study of T cell responses to AZD1222 COVID-19 vaccine. General study findings and limits: White British people made up most donors, females outnumbered males, and clonal diversity was possibly underestimated. At baseline, just 6 or 7 AZD1222 recipients tested seropositive.

CDR1 and CDR2 from the germline V gene are KGHSY and FQNENV. This CDR3 is 12 amino acids long. Trimming shortened V by 3 bases and J by 3 bases, and 4 bases separated the two germline ends. Data came from immunoSEQ multiplex PCR; TCRdb stores just in-frame clones and leaves some out. This table has some 79,000 clones, roughly 85% appearing once. With regard to this clone: Its antigen is unidentified.

The material sequenced was peripheral blood, taken 28 days after the second AZD1222 dose. The chain combines TRBV16 with TRBJ2-3; no firm D call. The sequence derives from an adult who received the AZD1222 COVID-19 vaccine. CDR3 protein: CASSQGTDTQYF. The CDR3 coding sequence is TGTGCCAGCAGCCAGGGGACAGATACGCAGTATTTT.